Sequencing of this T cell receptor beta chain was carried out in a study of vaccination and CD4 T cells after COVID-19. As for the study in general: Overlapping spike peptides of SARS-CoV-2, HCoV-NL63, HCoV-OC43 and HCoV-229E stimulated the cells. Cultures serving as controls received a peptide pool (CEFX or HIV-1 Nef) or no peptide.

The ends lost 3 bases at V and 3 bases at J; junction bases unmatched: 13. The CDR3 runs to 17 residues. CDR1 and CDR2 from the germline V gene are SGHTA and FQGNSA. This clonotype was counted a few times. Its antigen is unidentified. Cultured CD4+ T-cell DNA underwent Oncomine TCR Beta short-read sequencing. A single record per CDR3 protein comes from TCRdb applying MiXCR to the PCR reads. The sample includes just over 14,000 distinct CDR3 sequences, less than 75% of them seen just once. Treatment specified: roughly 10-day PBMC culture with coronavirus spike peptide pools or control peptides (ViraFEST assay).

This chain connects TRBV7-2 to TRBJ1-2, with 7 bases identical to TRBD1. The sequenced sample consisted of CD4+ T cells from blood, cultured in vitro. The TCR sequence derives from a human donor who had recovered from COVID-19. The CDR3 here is CASSFGPRDSPHYGYTF. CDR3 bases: TGTGCCAGCAGCTTTGGCCCAAGGGACAGTCCTCACTATGGCTACACCTTC.